A single sample is the source of the 15 T cell receptor beta chains below, sequenced in a study of cytomegalovirus exposure and HLA in healthy donors. With 60 Vbeta and 13 Jbeta primers, the PCR was carried out. Profiling relied on immunoSEQ multiplex PCR, and the TCRdb table lists in-frame clones only, not all of them. The profile shows approximately 220,000 clones, more than 80% of them singletons. Material: PBMCs. These receptors were obtained from a man aged 25-40 years in good health and CMV-seronegative.

This clone was seen just once. This chain uses TRBV29-1 with TRBJ2-3; 9 bases match TRBD1. Germline V lookup: CDR1 SQVTM, CDR2 ANQGSEA. The length of the CDR3 is 16 residues. V shed 3 bases, J shed 2 bases, and the junction held 9 bases outside the gene matches. For the CDR3, the DNA is TGCAGCGTTGACAGGATCGACAGGGGGGACACAGATACGCAGTATTTT. Translation: CSVDRIDRGDTDTQYF.

Only one count was recorded for this clone. Germline and junction disagree at one end, which may indicate a read error. The chain combines TRBV7-9 with TRBJ1-2; D unclear. The CDR3 runs to 17 residues. Germline V gene sequence: CDR1 SEHNR, CDR2 FQNEAQ (reference sequence). In DNA, the CDR3 is TGTTCCAGCAGCCCGTATACCCGGGCGGGAGGCAACTATGGCTACACCTTC. Translated, it gives CSSSPYTRAGGNYGYTF.

The chain joins TRBV5-1 to TRBJ1-1, with TRBD1 identical over 9 bases. J gave up 3 bases and V 2 bases, and 8 bases lay outside the gene matches. This CDR3 spans 16 amino acids. Germline V gene data show CDR1 as SGHRS and CDR2 as YFSETQ. CDR3 DNA sequence: TGCGCCAGCAGCTTTGGGAGGGACAGGGTAGACACTGAAGCTTTCTTT. Translated, it gives CASSFGRDRVDTEAFF. The whole variable domain, remainder taken from reference TRBV5-1 and TRBJ1-1, is KAGVTQTPRYLIKTRGQQVTLSCSPISGHRSVSWYQQTPGQGLQFLFEYFSETQRNKGNFPGRFSGRQFSNSRSEMNVSTLELGDSALYLCASSFGRDRVDTEAFFGQGTRLTVV.

The V gene is TRBV21-1, the J gene TRBJ1-6; TRBD1, the D gene given by the table, was not confirmed from the DNA. TRBV21-1 is reported as a pseudogene. The CDR3 consists of 17 residues. CDR3 nucleotides: TGTGCCAGCAGCAAAACCACAGGGGTTACCTATAATTCACCCCTCCACTTT. Protein: CASSKTTGVTYNSPLHF.

The J gene is TRBJ1-4, the V gene TRBV28, with no clear D. V lost 8 bases and J 0 bases, leaving 16 bases between the germline ends. The CDR3 is 16 residues long. Germline-derived CDR1 and CDR2 are MDHEN and SYDVKM. CDR3: CASGSTEVATNEKLFF. The CDR3 DNA follows: TGTGCCAGCGGGTCTACAGAAGTTGCAACTAATGAAAAACTGTTTTTT.

This clone was counted a few times. The rearrangement links TRBV28 to TRBJ2-1, with TRBD2 matching over 10 bases. The CDR3 contains 16 residues. Germline V gives CDR1 MDHEN, CDR2 SYDVKM. J gave up 7 bases and V 8 bases, and 14 bases lay outside the gene matches. In DNA form, the CDR3 reads TGTGCCAGCTTACCCATAATAAGCGGGGGGGTAAATGAGCAGTTCTTC. Residues: CASLPIISGGVNEQFF. The variable domain in full, completed from reference TRBV28 and TRBJ2-1, reads DVKVTQSSRYLVKRTGEKVFLECVQDMDHENMFWYRQDPGLGLRLIYFSYDVKMKEKGDIPEGYSVSREKKERFSLILESASTNQTSMYLCASLPIISGGVNEQFFGPGTRLTVL.

The chain joins TRBV11-2 to TRBJ2-3; D is unresolved. There are 13 residues in the CDR3. CDR1 is SGHAT and CDR2 is FQNNGV in the germline V gene. V lost 0 bases and J lost 4, with 5 bases in between. CDR3 sequence (DNA): TGTGCCAGCAGCTTAGATCTTCCAGATACGCAGTATTTT. Translated: CASSLDLPDTQYF. The full variable domain, its missing parts supplied by reference TRBV11-2 and TRBJ2-3, is EAGVAQSPRYKIIEKRQSVAFWCNPISGHATLYWYQQILGQGPKLLIQFQNNGVVDDSQLPKDRFSAERLKGVDSTLKIQPAKLEDSAVYLCASSLDLPDTQYFGPGTRLTVL.

In this sample, this clone turned up many times. The rearrangement uses TRBV5-1 and TRBJ2-7; 8 positions match TRBD1. Looked up from germline, CDR1 is SGHRS and CDR2 is YFSETQ. The CDR3 extends over 13 amino acids. V gave up 5 bases and J gave up 4 bases; unmatched junction bases: 5. The CDR3 bases are TGCGCCAGCAGGGGGACAGGCCCTTACGAGCAGTACTTC. This codes for CASRGTGPYEQYF.

This clone occurred a few times. The chain is built from TRBV23-1 and TRBJ1-1; possibly TRBD1 for D (5 bases). TRBV23-1 is placed among ORFs of uncertain function. This CDR3 comprises 18 residues. V gave up 0 bases and J gave up 0 bases, with 17 bases separating them. The CDR3 bases are TGCGCCAGCAGTCAATCAAGGGGTGGCCCTAACATGAACACTGAAGCTTTCTTT. It yields the protein CASSQSRGGPNMNTEAFF.

The genes are TRBV6-1 and TRBJ1-3; perhaps TRBD1 as D (5 bases). V was clipped by 1 base and J by 1 base, with 8 bases between them. Germline assignment: CDR1 MNHNS and CDR2 SASEGT. The CDR3 contains 15 residues. This CDR3 reads CASSEGAGSGNTIYF. The CDR3 region has the DNA TGTGCCAGCAGTGAAGGGGCAGGGTCTGGAAACACCATATATTTT.

The chain uses TRBV6-6 and TRBJ1-1, with 7 bases identical to TRBD1. This CDR3 spans 13 amino acids. J gave up 6 bases and V 2 bases, and 3 bases lay outside the gene matches. Germline V CDR1 and CDR2: MNHNY, SVGAGI (reference sequence). CDR3 sequence (DNA): TGTGCCAGCAGTTACGCAACAGGGGCTGAAGCTTTCTTT. Translation: CASSYATGAEAFF.

V gene TRBV5-4 combines with J gene TRBJ2-7; 10 nucleotides line up with TRBD1. The CDR3 covers 14 residues. Germline V lookup: CDR1 SGHNT, CDR2 YYREEE (reference sequence). The junction had 6 bases not matched to a gene; V was cut back by 2 bases and J by 7 bases. The CDR3: CASSFGTGVGEQYF. Written as DNA, the CDR3 is TGTGCCAGCAGCTTTGGGACAGGGGTCGGGGAGCAGTACTTC.

The CDR3 spells CATSRVRDFNNQPQHF. CDR3 sequence (DNA): TGTGCCACCAGCAGAGTTCGGGATTTCAACAATCAGCCCCAGCATTTT. V usage is TRBV15 and J usage is TRBJ1-5; D uncertain. Trimming took off 1 base at V and 3 bases at J, with 13 bases between the two ends. Germline assignment: CDR1 LNHNV and CDR2 YYDKDF (reference sequence). The CDR3 length is 16 residues.

The CDR3 nucleotides read TGTGCCAGCAGCTTAAGATTAAACCTAAGAAGCACTGAAGCTTTCTTT. It codes for CASSLRLNLRSTEAFF. This chain links TRBV5-8 with TRBJ1-1; D unclear. V was shortened by 2 bases and J by 4 bases, with 18 bases between the two germline ends. The CDR3 totals 16 residues. The germline V gene encodes CDR1 SGHTS and CDR2 YDEGEE.

The DNA of the CDR3 is TGTGCCAGCAGTAGGGACAGGGGTATGAAAGATACGCAGTATTTT. Its translation is CASSRDRGMKDTQYF. The rearrangement uses TRBV2 and TRBJ2-3, with 10 bases matching TRBD1. CDR3 length: 15 residues. CDR1 is SNHLY and CDR2 is FYNNEI in the germline V gene. J was trimmed by 5 bases and V by 5 bases; bases with no gene match: 7.